This T cell receptor (beta chain) appears in the sequencing data of a study of T cells after yellow fever vaccination. The study, taken as a whole, reports: The secondary T-cell response peaked on day 5, not day 15, but was weaker. CD4 and CD8 compartments shared a small share of clonotypes, likely from convergent recombination. Within FACS-sorted repertoires, abundant clonotypes contaminating from the bulk population could be present. Re-detected after boosting: most primary clones, approximately 97% of CD4 and 80% to 90% of CD8.

This clonotype was picked up many times. Antigen specificity is unknown. TCRdb called the 5' RACE reads again in MiXCR, with one record for every CDR3 protein. The table includes around 230,000 distinct CDR3 sequences, around 6.7% detected once. Germline values: CDR1 SGHAT, CDR2 FQNNGV. The length of the CDR3 is 18 residues. With 1 base removed from V and 3 bases from J, the gap between germline ends came to 21 bases. The chain employs TRBV11-2 and TRBJ1-1; possible D gene TRBD1, 5 bases. The receptor was derived from a man aged 30 to 45 who received the YFV17D yellow fever vaccine. The sample in question was CD4+ T cells sorted from PBMCs, obtained on the day of the yellow fever booster vaccination. The CDR3 spells CASSLVQGSSGRDTEAFF. The CDR3, as DNA: TGTGCCAGCAGCTTAGTTCAGGGAAGTTCCGGTAGGGACACTGAAGCTTTCTTT.